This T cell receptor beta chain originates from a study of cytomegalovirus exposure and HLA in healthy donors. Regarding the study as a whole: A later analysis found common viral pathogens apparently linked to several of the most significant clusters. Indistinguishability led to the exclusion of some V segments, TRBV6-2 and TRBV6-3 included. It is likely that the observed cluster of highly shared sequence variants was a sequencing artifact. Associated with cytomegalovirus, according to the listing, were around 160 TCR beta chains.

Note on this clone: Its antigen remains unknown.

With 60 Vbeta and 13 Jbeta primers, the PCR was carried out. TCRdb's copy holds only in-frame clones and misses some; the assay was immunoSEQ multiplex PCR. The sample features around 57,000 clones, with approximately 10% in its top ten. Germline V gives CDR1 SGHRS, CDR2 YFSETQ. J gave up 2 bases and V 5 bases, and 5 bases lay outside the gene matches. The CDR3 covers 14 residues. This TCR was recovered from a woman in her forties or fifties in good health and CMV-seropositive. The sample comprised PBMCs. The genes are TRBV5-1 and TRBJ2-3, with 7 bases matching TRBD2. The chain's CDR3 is CASSRAGYTDTQYF. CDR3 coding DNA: TGCGCCAGCAGTAGAGCGGGATACACAGATACGCAGTATTTT.